This T cell receptor (beta chain) is drawn from a study of T cell responses to AZD1222 COVID-19 vaccine. Study-wide points: Baseline seropositives among AZD1222 recipients totaled only five or six.

The repertoire was sequenced with immunoSEQ multiplex PCR; TCRdb's copy has only in-frame clones and lacks some. The profile shows around 110,000 clones, around 91% of them singletons. As to this clone: Its matching antigen is unknown.

This TCR was recovered from an adult who received the AZD1222 COVID-19 vaccine. The sample was peripheral blood, taken 28 days after the second AZD1222 dose.

In nucleotides, the CDR3 is TGCGCCAGCAGCCAAGATCACGCAGACACTGAAGCTTTCTTT. Its translation: CASSQDHADTEAFF. The V gene is TRBV4-3, the J gene TRBJ1-1; D is ambiguous. The CDR3 is 14 residues long. V lost 0 bases and J 3 bases, leaving 8 bases between the germline ends. Germline V gene sequence: CDR1 LGHNA, CDR2 YSLEER.